The clone carrying this T cell receptor beta chain was detected only a few times. Its specificity is not known. Clones were read by immunoSEQ multiplex PCR, and TCRdb kept only the in-frame ones, dropping some. Among roughly 500,000 clones, 89% were seen once, and the ten largest hold 2.5% to 3%. CDR3 length: 14 amino acids. Trimming took 4 bases from V and 3 from J, leaving 9 bases between them. Germline V lookup: CDR1 LNHDA, CDR2 SQIVND (reference sequence). The treatment here: roughly 18 received Ad26.COV2.S at low or high dose, single or two shots; 5 received placebo; per-sample allocation not given. Specimen acquisition occurred on day 63 following the initial vaccine or placebo injection. This specimen belongs to a study of Ad26.COV2.S vaccination and SARS-CoV-2 variants. Study information: The donor was enrolled in the Ad26.COV2.S arm of the COV1001 trial. Study-level points and caveats: Recipients of either vaccine or placebo displayed similar breadth of non-spike TCRs. Placebo recipients showed lower spike-specific TCR breadth than vaccinees.

The material sequenced was peripheral blood, taken in a trial of Ad26.COV2.S vaccine versus placebo. The chain uses TRBV19 and TRBJ2-2; D is possibly TRBD2 (5 bases). This receptor was obtained from a person between 18 and 59 years old who received the Ad26.COV2.S COVID-19 vaccine or a placebo. In DNA, the CDR3 is TGTGCCAGTAGTACCCAGCGGTACACCGGGGAGCTGTTTTTT. Its translation is CASSTQRYTGELFF.